The present T cell receptor beta chain was sequenced within a study of blood T cell repertoires in COVID-19. Whole-study context: There were acute and convalescent COVID-19 samples, and they came from the United States, Italy and Spain. The cDNA or gDNA used as material had been derived from T cells, B-cell-depleted T cells, or PBMCs.

Original handling: It was from reference gene primer amplification that nucleated cell counts were estimated. Using immunoSEQ multiplex PCR, the repertoire was profiled, and TCRdb retains in-frame clones only, with some absent. V, J and clone size are those of that table, while D and trimming were read from the DNA. The sample lists approximately 100,000 clones, around 82% seen once, with about 5% in the top ten. The CDR3 covers 17 residues. Germline assignment: CDR1 SNHLY and CDR2 FYNNEI. Trimming took 6 bases from V and 2 from J; bases not matched to a gene: 5. This sequence originates from a man aged 60-69 years with acute or convalescent COVID-19. The sample taken for sequencing was peripheral blood. V and J are TRBV2 and TRBJ2-6, with TRBD1 identical over 12 bases. CDR3 DNA: TGTGCCAGCAGGGGACAGGGGGCGGTAACTGGGGCCAACGTCCTGACTTTC. Amino acid sequence: CASRGQGAVTGANVLTF.